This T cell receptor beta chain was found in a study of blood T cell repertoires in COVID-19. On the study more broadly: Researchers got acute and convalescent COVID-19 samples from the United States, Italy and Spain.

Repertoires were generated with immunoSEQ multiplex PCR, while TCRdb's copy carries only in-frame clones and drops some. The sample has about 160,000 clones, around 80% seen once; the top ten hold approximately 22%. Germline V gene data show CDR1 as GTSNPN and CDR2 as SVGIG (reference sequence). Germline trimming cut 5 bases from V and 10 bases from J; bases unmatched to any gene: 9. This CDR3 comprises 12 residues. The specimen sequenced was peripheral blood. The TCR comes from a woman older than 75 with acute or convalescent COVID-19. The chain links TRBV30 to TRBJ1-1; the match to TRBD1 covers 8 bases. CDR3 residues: CAWDGQGRVAFF. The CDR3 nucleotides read TGTGCCTGGGATGGACAGGGAAGGGTAGCTTTCTTT.